The 32 T cell receptor beta chains presented below share a single source sample, sequenced in a study of shared clonotypes between healthy human individuals. The repertoire was sequenced with immunoSEQ multiplex PCR; TCRdb's copy has only in-frame clones and lacks some. The repertoire holds millions of clones, 85% to 95% seen once, with about 0.13% in the top ten. Specimen: naive CD4+ T cells sorted from blood. Subset described: CD45RA+ positively selected. Receptors were obtained from a man younger than 35 in good health.

As regards this clone: The same CDR3 arises from other DNA sequences in this sample as well. The chain combines TRBV7-2 with TRBJ1-4; no clear D gene. Germline-derived CDR1 and CDR2 are SGHTA and FQGNSA. V lost 1 base and J 5 bases, leaving 8 bases between the germline ends. CDR3 length: 14 residues. The CDR3 nucleotides read TGTGCCAGCAGCTTAGGGGGAGTAAATGAAAAACTGTTTTTT. Its translation is CASSLGGVNEKLFF. The variable domain in full, completed from reference TRBV7-2 and TRBJ1-4, reads GAGVSQSPSNKVTEKGKDVELRCDPISGHTALYWYRQSLGQGLEFLIYFQGNSAPDKSGLPSDRFSAERTGGSVSTLTIQRTQQEDSAVYLCASSLGGVNEKLFFGSGTQLSVL.

V and J are TRBV10-1 and TRBJ2-7; D is possibly TRBD1 (6 bases). The germline V and J ends were trimmed by 5 bases and 1 base, with 9 bases remaining between them. The CDR3 length is 13 residues. CDR1 is WNHNN, CDR2 SYGVQD, per germline (reference sequence). The CDR3: CASSSTGSYEQYF. The CDR3 bases are TGCGCCAGCAGTAGTACAGGGTCCTACGAGCAGTACTTC.

The chain has TRBV6-5 and TRBJ1-4, with unresolved D. The germline gives CDR1 MNHEY, CDR2 SVGAGI. The CDR3 consists of 14 residues. Trimming shortened V by 6 bases and J by 8 bases, and 16 bases separated the two germline ends. Here the CDR3 reads CASRRGFLKEKLFF. For the CDR3, the DNA is TGTGCCAGCAGACGAGGCTTCCTGAAGGAAAAACTGTTTTTT.

V and J are TRBV7-9 and TRBJ1-2, with D possibly being TRBD1 (5 bases). The CDR3 contains 14 residues. Germline V gives CDR1 SEHNR, CDR2 FQNEAQ (reference sequence). The V gene lost 1 base and the J gene lost 4 bases, with 10 bases spanning the gap. The CDR3 loop reads CASSLVQGTYGYTF. The CDR3 DNA is TGTGCCAGCAGCTTAGTTCAGGGAACCTATGGCTACACCTTC.

V gene TRBV7-6 combines with J gene TRBJ2-7; tentative D call: TRBD1 (6 bases). Trimming pared 1 base from V and 8 bases from J, leaving 12 bases between. The CDR3 is 13 amino acids. Germline-derived CDR1 and CDR2 are SGHVS and FNYEAQ. This CDR3 is CASSLEGHLQQYF. For the CDR3, the DNA is TGTGCCAGCAGCTTAGAGGGACATCTCCAGCAGTACTTC.

CDR3 sequence (DNA): TGTGCCAGCGGACCCCACCCGTTCTTC. Amino acids: CASGPHPFF. The chain carries TRBV7-9 and TRBJ2-1; D is undetermined. This CDR3 is built from 9 residues. V was shortened by 8 bases and J by 15 bases, with 11 bases between the two germline ends. Germline CDR1 and CDR2: SEHNR and FQNEAQ (reference sequence).

This clone was seen only once. The chain combines TRBV18 with TRBJ1-2, with D uncertain. Germline CDR1 KGHSH, CDR2 LQKENI. The CDR3 length is 14 residues. Trimming removed 5 bases from V and 2 bases from J, with 12 bases in between. This CDR3 reads CASSAAVANYGYTF. The DNA of the CDR3 is TGTGCCAGCTCAGCCGCCGTGGCCAACTATGGCTACACCTTC.

This clone has just one count. The sample holds other DNA sequences that translate to the same CDR3. The CDR3 loop reads CASSVDPGGNTEAFF. CDR3 bases: TGTGCCAGCAGCGTAGATCCAGGGGGGAACACTGAAGCTTTCTTT. The V gene is TRBV9, the J gene TRBJ1-1; TRBD1 aligns across 7 bases. Germline-derived CDR1 and CDR2 are SGDLS and YYNGEE. The J segment lost 1 base and the V segment lost 0 bases, leaving 3 bases of the junction unmatched. The CDR3 has 15 residues.

V and J are TRBV6-5 and TRBJ2-7; no clear D gene. In germline, CDR1 is MNHEY, CDR2 SVGAGI. CDR3 length equals 11 residues. The V end lost 8 bases, the J end lost 3 bases, and 8 bases lay between the germline ends. CDR3 region: CASGRIYEQYF. The CDR3 nucleotides are TGTGCCAGCGGTAGGATCTACGAGCAGTACTTC.

This clone came up a few times. V is TRBV18 and J is TRBJ1-2; weak D call: TRBD1 (5 bases). CDR1 and CDR2 (germline): KGHSH, LQKENI. This CDR3 contains 13 residues. Trimming removed 2 bases at V and 7 bases at J, with 11 bases between. CDR3 sequence reads: CASSPERGGGYTF. CDR3 sequence (DNA): TGTGCCAGCTCACCAGAAAGGGGAGGTGGCTACACCTTC.

This chain connects TRBV25-1 to TRBJ1-6; weak D call: TRBD1 (6 bases). There are 16 residues in the CDR3. With 3 bases removed from V and 4 bases from J, the gap between germline ends came to 13 bases. The germline V gene encodes CDR1 MGHDK and CDR2 SYGVNS. As DNA, the CDR3 is TGTGCCAGCAGTGATGGGGGCGGGGCGTATAATTCACCCCTCCACTTT. Amino acid sequence: CASSDGGGAYNSPLHF.

This clone has a count of ten or more. The chain is built from TRBV28 and TRBJ2-7, with 10 bases matching TRBD1. V lost 4 bases, J lost 0 bases, and 6 bases stayed unmatched. Germline CDR1 is MDHEN and CDR2 is SYDVKM. The CDR3 length is 16 residues. CDR3 region: CASSYGDRGPSYEQYF. The CDR3 DNA is TGTGCCAGCAGTTACGGGGACAGGGGACCCTCCTACGAGCAGTACTTC.

This chain links TRBV7-3 with TRBJ1-5; no clear D gene. The CDR3 is made up of 15 amino acids. V lost 2 bases to trimming and J lost 2 bases, with 10 bases between them. CDR1 and CDR2 from the germline V gene are SGHTA and FQGTGA. The CDR3: CASSLDGRGNQPQHF. CDR3 coding DNA: TGTGCCAGCAGCTTAGACGGGAGAGGCAATCAGCCCCAGCATTTT.

The chain couples TRBV27 to TRBJ2-2; weak D call: TRBD2 (6 bases). Looked up from germline, CDR1 is MNHEY and CDR2 is SMNVEV (reference sequence). This CDR3 has 16 amino acids. The V end was cut by 2 bases, the J end by 3 bases, with 13 bases between. The CDR3 here is CASSLGRELHTGELFF. As DNA, the CDR3 is TGTGCCAGCAGTTTAGGGCGGGAATTGCACACCGGGGAGCTGTTTTTT.

The rearrangement links TRBV2 to TRBJ1-1; no reliable D call. V was clipped by 7 bases and J by 5 bases, with 8 bases between them. This CDR3 comprises 11 residues. CDR1 is SNHLY, CDR2 FYNNEI, per germline. The CDR3 nucleotides are TGTGCCAGCACAGTCCGAACTGAAGCTTTCTTT. This encodes CASTVRTEAFF.

V is TRBV6-5 and J is TRBJ1-3; D is perhaps TRBD1 (5 bases). Deletions cut 4 bases from V and 0 bases from J, with 10 bases between. The CDR3 contains 15 residues. Germline values: CDR1 MNHEY, CDR2 SVGAGI. The CDR3 here is CASSSTATSGNTIYF. The CDR3 DNA reads TGTGCCAGCAGTTCGACAGCCACCTCTGGAAACACCATATATTTT.

This chain uses TRBV5-5 with TRBJ1-6; weak D call: TRBD1 (5 bases). The CDR3 runs to 16 residues. Germline assignment: CDR1 SGHKS and CDR2 YYEKEE (reference sequence). Trimming stripped 5 bases from V and 0 bases from J, with 12 bases between. Here the CDR3 DNA reads TGTGCCAGCAGATTCAGGGAAAACTCCTATAATTCACCCCTCCACTTT. It yields the protein CASRFRENSYNSPLHF.

This rearrangement joins TRBV5-4 to TRBJ2-2, with 8 bases lining up with TRBD2. The V gene's germline CDR1 is SGHNT and CDR2 YYREEE (reference sequence). The CDR3 totals 14 residues. V gave up 6 bases and J gave up 8 bases; unmatched junction bases: 9. For the CDR3, the DNA is TGTGCCAGCACCCGGGGAGCGGGAGATGGGGAGCTGTTTTTT. Its translation: CASTRGAGDGELFF.

This sequence joins TRBV2 and TRBJ2-7; 8 positions match TRBD2. This CDR3 region has 17 residues. V lost 4 bases to trimming and J lost 3 bases; unmatched junction nucleotides: 14. From germline, CDR1 is SNHLY and CDR2 FYNNEI. The CDR3 nucleotides are TGTGCCAGCAGTGTCCCCACTAGCGGCCCAGATGGCTACGAGCAGTACTTC. Translated, it gives CASSVPTSGPDGYEQYF.

This chain uses TRBV7-9 with TRBJ1-2; D is unclear. Per germline, CDR1 SEHNR and CDR2 FQNEAQ (reference sequence). The CDR3 loop spans 14 amino acids. The V end was cut by 5 bases, the J end by 2 bases, with 12 bases between. The CDR3 DNA reads TGTGCCAGCAGCCCCCGCTCGATGAACTATGGCTACACCTTC. This encodes CASSPRSMNYGYTF.

V is TRBV5-1 and J is TRBJ2-3; 9 nucleotides agree with TRBD2. Germline V gives CDR1 SGHRS, CDR2 YFSETQ. This CDR3 has 15 residues. The V gene end was trimmed by 3 bases and the J gene end by 8 bases; junction bases not matched to a gene: 10. CDR3 protein: CASSSRAGGGATQYF. CDR3 DNA sequence: TGCGCCAGCAGCTCCCGAGCGGGGGGAGGGGCTACGCAGTATTTT.

This rearrangement joins TRBV5-1 to TRBJ2-3; 8 nucleotides line up with TRBD1. The J segment lost 1 base and the V segment lost 4 bases, leaving 5 bases of the junction unmatched. This CDR3 is 15 amino acids long. CDR1 and CDR2 (germline): SGHRS, YFSETQ. For the CDR3, the DNA is TGCGCCAGCAGCCGGGAGACAGGGGGCACAGATACGCAGTATTTT. This gives the protein CASSRETGGTDTQYF.

This chain connects TRBV27 to TRBJ2-5, with D possibly being TRBD1 (6 bases). CDR3 length equals 14 residues. Germline CDR1 MNHEY, CDR2 SMNVEV (reference sequence). Trimming removed 3 bases from V and 1 base from J, with 9 bases in between. CDR3 region: CASSFRDTQETQYF. DNA for the CDR3: TGTGCCAGCAGTTTCAGGGACACCCAAGAGACCCAGTACTTC.

This CDR3 reads CASSPQAGGGYTF. CDR3 nucleotides: TGTGCCAGCAGCCCACAAGCAGGCGGAGGCTACACCTTC. This chain joins TRBV7-2 and TRBJ1-2; D remains ambiguous. This CDR3 is 13 amino acids long. V lost 5 bases, J lost 8 bases, and 15 bases lay in between. CDR1 is SGHTA and CDR2 is FQGNSA in the germline V gene. The full variable domain, in which reference TRBV7-2 and TRBJ1-2 provide the parts outside the CDR3, is GAGVSQSPSNKVTEKGKDVELRCDPISGHTALYWYRQSLGQGLEFLIYFQGNSAPDKSGLPSDRFSAERTGGSVSTLTIQRTQQEDSAVYLCASSPQAGGGYTFGSGTRLTVV.

Only one count was recorded for this clone. The chain carries TRBV11-2 and TRBJ2-7; tentative D call: TRBD2 (6 bases). Trimming took off 1 base at V and 0 bases at J, with 10 bases between the two ends. Germline CDR1 and CDR2: SGHAT and FQNNGV. The CDR3 loop spans 15 amino acids. The CDR3 reads CASSLGGGTSYEQYF. The CDR3 region has the DNA TGTGCCAGCAGCTTAGGGGGCGGGACCTCCTACGAGCAGTACTTC.

The V gene is TRBV6-6, the J gene TRBJ1-1; D not resolved. In germline, CDR1 is MNHNY, CDR2 SVGAGI (reference sequence). Between the trimmed V and J ends, which lost 0 bases and 4 bases, there was a span of 6 bases. CDR3 length: 13 residues. The CDR3 here is CASSYSKGTEAFF. In DNA, the CDR3 is TGTGCCAGCAGTTACTCGAAGGGCACTGAAGCTTTCTTT.

This rearrangement joins TRBV11-1 to TRBJ1-3; D uncertain. This CDR3 has 15 residues. The germline V and J ends were trimmed by 3 bases and 2 bases, with 11 bases remaining between them. The V gene's germline CDR1 is SGHAT and CDR2 FQDESV (reference sequence). The CDR3 loop reads CASSFSGRAGNTIYF. In DNA, the CDR3 is TGTGCCAGCAGCTTCTCAGGACGGGCTGGAAACACCATATATTTT.

The chain employs TRBV6-5 and TRBJ1-2; 8 positions match TRBD1. Losses at the gene ends were 6 bases for V and 3 bases for J; bases not matched to a gene: 3. The CDR3 sequence is 13 residues long. CDR1 is MNHEY and CDR2 is SVGAGI in the germline V gene. The CDR3 region is CASRPGGDYGYTF. DNA of the CDR3: TGTGCCAGCAGACCAGGGGGCGACTATGGCTACACCTTC.

This sequence joins TRBV28 and TRBJ1-6; 8 bases are shared with TRBD1. Trimming took 8 bases from V and 8 from J; bases not matched to a gene: 5. The CDR3 contains 13 residues. Germline V gene sequence: CDR1 MDHEN, CDR2 SYDVKM. CDR3 bases: TGTGCCAGCGCCAGGGGGCGGGATTCACCCCTCCACTTT. This gives the protein CASARGRDSPLHF.

The chain links TRBV5-4 to TRBJ1-1; 7 positions agree with TRBD1. The CDR3 runs to 16 residues. Germline V gives CDR1 SGHNT, CDR2 YYREEE (reference sequence). V shed 4 bases and J 2 bases; nucleotides not matched to a gene: 11. This chain's CDR3 is CASSAFQGVGNTEAFF. CDR3 bases: TGTGCCAGCAGCGCCTTCCAGGGGGTTGGAAACACTGAAGCTTTCTTT.

V and J are TRBV11-2 and TRBJ1-2; TRBD1 agrees at 11 bases. J lost 4 bases, V lost 5 bases, and 6 bases had no gene match. CDR1 is SGHAT and CDR2 is FQNNGV in the germline V gene. CDR3 size: 15 residues. The CDR3 sequence is CASSPGTGGGYGYTF. CDR3 sequence (DNA): TGTGCCAGCAGCCCAGGGACAGGGGGAGGCTATGGCTACACCTTC.

This sequence joins TRBV6-1 and TRBJ1-1; 7 bases line up with TRBD1. Germline V lookup: CDR1 MNHNS, CDR2 SASEGT. V lost 6 bases, J lost 0 bases, and 25 bases stayed unmatched. The CDR3 runs to 21 residues. The DNA of the CDR3 is TGTGCCAGCAGCGAAACATACACGGGACAGTTGTCTTCGGAACTGAACACTGAAGCTTTCTTT. Its translation is CASSETYTGQLSSELNTEAFF.